In this sample, the clone carrying this TCR beta chain turned up a few times. Its antigen is unknown. The record originates from a study of T-cell reconstitution after alpha-beta-depleted transplantation in children. Broader study findings: Most T-cell counts and diversity one year after the transplant came from T cells that were newly produced. At around two months after transplant, the alpha-beta T cells were reportedly derived from several hundred expanded clones that came from non-depleted graft cells.

Unique molecular identifiers were used to barcode this TCRbeta library. TCRdb itself ran the PCR reads through MiXCR, one entry per CDR3 protein. In the table there are about 460,000 distinct CDR3 sequences, approximately 10% of which are singletons. The CDR3 contains 14 residues. The V gene lost 2 bases and the J gene lost 4 bases, with 10 bases spanning the gap. Germline-derived CDR1 and CDR2 are MNHEY and SMNVEV (reference sequence). This clonotype was obtained from a female patient aged 2-10 years who had a stem cell transplant for aplastic anemia, so the T cells may come from the graft donor. The rearrangement joins TRBV27 to TRBJ2-3; D perhaps matches TRBD2 (5 bases). The sample in question was PBMCs, mostly from graft donor cells, obtained 180 days after TCRalphabeta/CD19-depleted stem cell transplant. Written as DNA, the CDR3 is TGTGCCAGCAGTTTAAAGAGAGGGTCAGATACGCAGTATTTT. It is translated as CASSLKRGSDTQYF.